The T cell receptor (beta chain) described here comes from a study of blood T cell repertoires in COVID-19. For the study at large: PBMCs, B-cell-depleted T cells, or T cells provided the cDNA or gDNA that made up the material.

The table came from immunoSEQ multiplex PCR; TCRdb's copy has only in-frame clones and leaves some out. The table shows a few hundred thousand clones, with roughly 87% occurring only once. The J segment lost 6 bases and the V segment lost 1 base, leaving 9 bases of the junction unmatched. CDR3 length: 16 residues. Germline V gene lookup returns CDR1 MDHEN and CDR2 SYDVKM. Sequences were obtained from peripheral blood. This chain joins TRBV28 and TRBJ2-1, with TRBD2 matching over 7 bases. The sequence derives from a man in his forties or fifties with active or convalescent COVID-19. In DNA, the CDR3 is TGTGCCAGCAGTTTATCCGTCTCAGCGGGATTCAATGAGCAGTTCTTC. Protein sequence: CASSLSVSAGFNEQFF.